This T cell receptor beta chain was sequenced in a study of long-term antiretroviral therapy in people with HIV (dated by TCRdb to the early 2020s). Looking at the study overall: The earliest samples were collected roughly a decade before the 2015 WHO recommendation for immediate ART, at a time when ART was usually postponed until CD4 counts fell. A retrospective serial study tested whether changes in peripheral blood TRB repertoire composition and diversity were associated with ART initiation and durable HIV suppression. From over 25 adults with confirmed HIV infection, the cohort provided over 150 cryopreserved PBMC samples, gathered serially across a mean of approximately six years (range 1-12). Eleven of the 30 participants with HIV were female. No cross-contamination during QIAcube processing was seen in test extractions of a monoclonal T-cell line run alongside about 33 polyclonal samples. Results the study describes overall, beyond this receptor: Expanded TRB clones identified before ART initiation dominated the repertoire across all time points, though the dominance fluctuated and decreased in many PLHIV after ART. Since PBMC availability was limited, sequencing covered only the TCR beta chain, with no alpha chain pairing. The samples span the years 2004 to 2017, and the ART regimens used may be less effective than current regimens. Inferences about post-ART repertoire changes were limited because no data were available on ART adherence, viral resistance or therapy changes. Unsorted PBMC were profiled instead of sorted CD4+ and CD8+ T cells because pre-ART samples had limited cell numbers. Starting ART was linked to a significant rise in TRB diversity, yet even with long-term ART the diversity remained significantly lower than in transplant donor controls. Narrower CDR3 length ranges were observed in HIV repertoires than in controls, and an antigen-experienced repertoire with only a slight naive shift after ART was suggested by the network structure.

Comment on this clone: Its binding antigen is unknown. No per-base quality is available; no much larger clone lies one base away.

To be included, a participant needed at least one PBMC sample from before ART initiation plus at least two post-ART samples. All participants with HIV were treated in the United States of America. Before DNA extraction, cryopreserved samples of about 0.9-11 million PBMC were thawed and then washed. At the time of the earliest PBMC sample, participants with HIV were aged between about 23 and 54 years. PBMC samples from each participant spanned 1-4 timepoints before ART initiation and 2-8 timepoints after ART initiation, with a median of 7 samples. Serial HIV viral load, CD4+ T-cell count, ART history and demographic data were obtained for every participant. A Qiagen kit on a QIAcube was used to extract genomic DNA from unsorted PBMC, with samples processed in batches of 12. CDR1 MNHEY and CDR2 SVGAGI were looked up in the germline V gene. Cut back by 4 bases and 4 bases, the V and J ends lie 7 bases apart. CDR3 length: 12 amino acids, cysteine to phenylalanine. Here the CDR3 DNA is all that survives: 36 bases in frame from base 1.

Sequencing of the TRB variable region was done with the immunoSEQ hsTCRB v3.0 assay at survey level resolution. The target sequencing depth for TRB was about 35,000-50,000 T-cell genomes per sample. An Illumina MiSeq with a v3 150-cycle kit was used to sequence the pooled TRB libraries. In the paper's pipeline: Repertoire analysis was performed in R inside a reproducible Nextflow workflow that covered QC, data transformation and analysis. Custom analyses were implemented in LymphoSeq2, an R package for AIRR-Seq data exploration. A handful of samples that produced fewer than 5000 total TRB sequences were removed, so some 190 HIV repertoires were analyzed. Of the approximately 190 retained HIV repertoires, 55 to 60 were collected before and approximately 130 after ART initiation. Repertoires were downsampled to 5000 TRB nucleotide sequences, with summary statistics averaged over 100 downsampling iterations. The analysis kept only TRB sequences whose CDR3 regions were at least seven amino acids long. Diversity was assessed using a clonality score derived from Shannon entropy and using the Gini coefficient. In the repertoire networks, any two of the top 5000 CDR3 amino acid sequences were connected whenever the two sequences differed by an edit distance of one. GLIPH2 predicted antigen specificity groups and MHC restriction for TRB CDR3 amino acid sequences. CDR3 amino acid sequences were matched against VDJdb and McPAS-TCR to flag known CMV, EBV, HIV or tissue antigen associations. Pre-ART, post-ART and control groups were compared with Wilcoxon signed-rank tests and Holm-Bonferroni correction. The table was pulled from immuneACCESS by TCRdb, which kept in-frame rearrangements only. Such tables lose some clones; where checked, under half of the loss comes from unresolved V genes, and the rest has no known cause. That table furnishes V, J and clone size, whereas the DNA furnished D and trimming. This sample lists tens of thousands of clones; roughly 80% were detected once. Jointly, the top ten make up around a tenth of the sample.

The receptor was isolated from a man between 18 and 29 years old with HIV. The chain is made from TRBV6-5 and TRBJ2-5; the D gene is perhaps TRBD1, from 6 matching bases. Source: unsorted PBMCs, taken 0.8 years before starting antiretroviral therapy. The base sequence is TGTGCCAGCAGTTGGGGGCGAGAGACCCAGTACTTC. This is translated as CASSWGRETQYF.